The rows below give T cell receptor beta chains drawn from one sample of a study of T cell responses to AZD1222 COVID-19 vaccine. Some clones are missing from TCRdb's copy, which holds only in-frame ones; the method was immunoSEQ multiplex PCR. The sample has 80,000 to 100,000 clones; approximately 85% are singletons. Here the sequenced sample was peripheral blood, taken on day 0 of AZD1222 vaccination. The receptors derive from an adult in good health. Both conserved end residues are part of each CDR3. The order of the fields is V gene, clone size, D gene, J gene, CDR3 DNA, CDR3 protein. A D gene is named only where the DNA matches it firmly. The size entry is marked missing in some rows and otherwise reads once, few, many or a size class.

v_gene: TRBV18; abundance: -; d_gene: TRBD1; j_gene: TRBJ1-6; CDR3nt: TGTGCCAGCTCACCGGGACAGGCGAATTCACCCCTCCACTTT; CDR3aa: CASSPGQANSPLHF
v_gene: TRBV6-6; abundance: -; d_gene: TRBD1; j_gene: TRBJ1-3; CDR3nt: TGTGCCAGCAGTTACGGCGACAGGGCAAGGGGAAACACCATATATTTT; CDR3aa: CASSYGDRARGNTIYF
v_gene: TRBV14; abundance: -; d_gene: -; j_gene: TRBJ2-2; CDR3nt: TGTGCCAGCAGCCAATTGCCGAACACCGGGGAGCTGTTTTTT; CDR3aa: CASSQLPNTGELFF
v_gene: TRBV2; abundance: -; d_gene: -; j_gene: TRBJ1-1; CDR3nt: TGTGCCAGCAGTGTTCCGATGGGGAGTAACACTGAAGCTTTCTTT; CDR3aa: CASSVPMGSNTEAFF
v_gene: TRBV13; abundance: -; d_gene: -; j_gene: TRBJ2-3; CDR3nt: TGTGCCAGCAGTTCCACACGGTCCTCGGAATTATATACGCAGTATTTT; CDR3aa: CASSSTRSSELYTQYF
v_gene: TRBV24-1; abundance: -; d_gene: -; j_gene: TRBJ2-2; CDR3nt: TGTGCCGCCCGGTCGAACACCGGGGAGCTGTTTTTT; CDR3aa: CAARSNTGELFF
v_gene: TRBV27; abundance: -; d_gene: -; j_gene: TRBJ2-7; CDR3nt: TGTGCCAGCAGTTTCTCAAACGAGCAGTACTTC; CDR3aa: CASSFSNEQYF
v_gene: TRBV24-1; abundance: -; d_gene: TRBD2; j_gene: TRBJ2-3; CDR3nt: TGTGCCACCAGTGACCCTGGACTAGCTCGCACAGATACGCAGTATTTT; CDR3aa: CATSDPGLARTDTQYF
v_gene: TRBV6-5; abundance: -; d_gene: TRBD1; j_gene: TRBJ1-5; CDR3nt: TGTGCCAGCAGATCCGACAGGGTCAGCAATCAGCCCCAGCATTTT; CDR3aa: CASRSDRVSNQPQHF
v_gene: TRBV27; abundance: -; d_gene: -; j_gene: TRBJ1-4; CDR3nt: TGTGCCAGCAGTTTCCTCTCAACTAATGAAAAACTGTTTTTT; CDR3aa: CASSFLSTNEKLFF
v_gene: TRBV28; abundance: once; d_gene: TRBD1; j_gene: TRBJ2-7; CDR3nt: TGTGCCAGCAGCTCCAAGGGGGCTAGCTCTCCCGAGCAGTACTTC; CDR3aa: CASSSKGASSPEQYF
v_gene: TRBV5-1; abundance: -; d_gene: TRBD1; j_gene: TRBJ2-3; CDR3nt: TGCGCCAGCAGCCCGGGACAGGGGGCAGCAGATACGCAGTATTTT; CDR3aa: CASSPGQGAADTQYF
v_gene: TRBV27; abundance: -; d_gene: -; j_gene: TRBJ2-1; CDR3nt: TGTGCCAGCAGTCCGGGGGCAGGTCCCCCCCGTGAGCAGTTCTTC; CDR3aa: CASSPGAGPPREQFF
v_gene: TRBV2; abundance: -; d_gene: -; j_gene: TRBJ2-2; CDR3nt: TGTGCCAGCAGTGGCCAGGGGCACACCGGGGAGCTGTTTTTT; CDR3aa: CASSGQGHTGELFF
v_gene: TRBV19; abundance: -; d_gene: -; j_gene: TRBJ2-7; CDR3nt: TGTGCCAGTAGTATGGCTAGGTCCTACGAGCAGTACTTC; CDR3aa: CASSMARSYEQYF
v_gene: TRBV28; abundance: -; d_gene: -; j_gene: TRBJ1-5; CDR3nt: TGTGCCAGCACCCAAGGAGGGCAAAGCAATCAGCCCCAGCATTTT; CDR3aa: CASTQGGQSNQPQHF
v_gene: TRBV9; abundance: -; d_gene: -; j_gene: TRBJ1-1; CDR3nt: TGTGCCAGCAGCGTAGGTGGAACTGAAGCTTTCTTT; CDR3aa: CASSVGGTEAFF